A selection of T cell receptor beta chains follows, all from one sample in a study of blood T cell repertoires in COVID-19. TCRdb's table, derived via immunoSEQ multiplex PCR, lists solely in-frame clones and lacks some. The table shows approximately 480,000 clones, with 80% to 90% occurring only once. The sequencing input was peripheral blood. The receptors originated from a man younger than 35 with COVID-19, enrolled during active disease. Each CDR3 is given with its conserved first and last residue. A D gene is named only where the DNA matches it firmly. Size tells how often a clone was seen (once, few, many) or the class of an expanded clone, and some rows leave it out.

- TRBJ2-7 TRBV29-1 - TGCAGCGTTGATCTCTCCCGTAGTCCGGAGCAGTACTTC CSVDLSRSPEQYF
- TRBJ2-1 TRBV2 - TGTGCCAGCAGTGAAAGGGTACAGGGTGCGAATGAGCAGTTCTTC CASSERVQGANEQFF
TRBD2 TRBJ2-3 TRBV11-2 - TGTGCCAGCAGCCCAAAGCGGGGGCCGACAGATACGCAGTATTTT CASSPKRGPTDTQYF
TRBD2 TRBJ2-1 TRBV29-1 - TGCAGCGTTGAGAGTGCCCTAGCGGGTTTTTCCTACAATGAGCAGTTCTTC CSVESALAGFSYNEQFF
- TRBJ2-4 TRBV5-6 - TGTGCCAGCAGCTCCAGGGATGGGAACATTCAGTACTTC CASSSRDGNIQYF
TRBD1 TRBJ1-4 TRBV19 - TGTGCCAGTAGAACAGGGGGCGTTAATGAAAAACTGTTTTTT CASRTGGVNEKLFF
TRBD2 TRBJ2-1 TRBV29-1 - TGCAGCGTTGAAGAGAGGCGGCGGGGGGAGCAGTTCTTC CSVEERRRGEQFF
- TRBJ2-3 TRBV7-9 - TGTGCCAGCAGCTTATTTGGCGGGCTCACAGATACGCAGTATTTT CASSLFGGLTDTQYF
- TRBJ2-5 TRBV5-1 - TGCGCCAGCAGCGTTGGCCCCCAAGAGACCCAGTACTTC CASSVGPQETQYF
- TRBJ1-1 TRBV7-9 once TGTGCCAGCTCCCCTGACAGCGGGGCTTTCTTT CASSPDSGAFF
- TRBJ1-2 TRBV18 once TGTGCCAGCTCACGACTACAAGAGGGCTATGGCTACACCTTC CASSRLQEGYGYTF
TRBD1 TRBJ2-7 TRBV6-4 - TGTGCCAGCAGCCCCAAGTACTACAGGGGGACTCCCCACGAGCAGTACTTC CASSPKYYRGTPHEQYF
- TRBJ1-1 TRBV18 - TGTGCCAGCTCACCACCTGGCCAGTACGTTGAAGCTTTCTTT CASSPPGQYVEAFF
- TRBJ1-5 TRBV3-1/TRBV3-2 - TGTGCCAGCAGCCAAGGGCCTAGCAATCAGCCCCAGCATTTT CASSQGPSNQPQHF
- TRBJ1-2 TRBV10-3 few TGTGCCATCAGTGATCCGGGGAAGGACTATGGCTACACCTTC CAISDPGKDYGYTF
- TRBJ2-7 TRBV25-1 - TGTGCCAGCAGTAATCAGTTTGCCTACGAGCAGTACTTC CASSNQFAYEQYF
- TRBJ1-2 TRBV2 - TGTGCCAGGCAACCGACAGTACACGACTATGGCTACACCTTC CARQPTVHDYGYTF
- TRBJ1-3 TRBV7-9 - TGTGCCAGCAGCTTACAGGGCGGAAACACCATATATTTT CASSLQGGNTIYF
- TRBJ1-2 TRBV4-2 - TGTGCCAGCAGCCAAGGTGCAAACATCTATGGCTACACCTTC CASSQGANIYGYTF
- TRBJ1-3 TRBV9 - TGTGCCAGCAGCCTCTCCACGGGGAGCGGAAACACCATATATTTT CASSLSTGSGNTIYF
TRBD1 TRBJ1-5 TRBV5-8 - TGTGCCAGCAGCAAAGACAGGGGTTTTAATCAGCCCCAGCATTTT CASSKDRGFNQPQHF
- TRBJ2-7 TRBV27 - TGTGCCAGCAGTTTGGCTAGCGCAACCTACGAGCAGTACTTC CASSLASATYEQYF
TRBD1 TRBJ1-5 TRBV7-9 - TGTGCCAGCAGCTTAGAAGGGGACAGGTATCAGCCCCAGCATTTT CASSLEGDRYQPQHF
TRBD1 TRBJ2-1 TRBV3-1/TRBV3-2 - TGTGCCAGCAGCCATCCCCCGGCCCCCACAGGGGTCGAGCAGTTCTTC CASSHPPAPTGVEQFF
TRBD1 TRBJ2-7 TRBV19 few TGTGCCAGCGCCCCTACAGGGGGCAACCACGAGCAGTACTTC CASAPTGGNHEQYF
TRBD1 TRBJ2-5 TRBV7-9 - TGTGCCAGCAGCACTCCGGGACAGGGGGTGATCCAGTACTTC CASSTPGQGVIQYF
TRBD2 TRBJ2-4 TRBV13 - TGTGCCAGCAGCCGATCTGGACTAGCGGGAGGGCCATGGATCAAAAACATTCAGTACTTC CASSRSGLAGGPWIKNIQYF
TRBD1 TRBJ2-6 TRBV19 - TGTGCCAGTAGAACCGGACAGGGACAAACTGGGGCCAACGTCCTGACTTTC CASRTGQGQTGANVLTF
TRBD1 TRBJ1-2 TRBV14 - TGTGCCAGCAGCCACCGGACAGGGGGCGGCTACACCTTC CASSHRTGGGYTF
TRBD2 TRBJ2-2 TRBV7-6 - TGTGCCAGCAGCTTAGGGACTAGCGGGAGCGCCGGGGAGCTGTTTTTT CASSLGTSGSAGELFF
TRBD2 TRBJ2-1 TRBV7-9 - TGTGCCAGCAGCTCACCAGCGGGATTAGGTTCCTACAATGAGCAGTTCTTC CASSSPAGLGSYNEQFF
- TRBJ2-1 TRBV6-5 - TGTGCCAGCAGGTTAACAGGGAGCCCTTACAATGAGCAGTTCTTC CASRLTGSPYNEQFF